One sample yielded the 11 T cell receptor beta chains listed below, sequenced in a study of shared clonotypes between healthy human individuals. Here immunoSEQ multiplex PCR was the method, and the copy in TCRdb shows in-frame clones only, minus some. This table has about 2.1 million clones, about 93% appearing once. The naive CD8 fraction comprised CD45RO-negative cells positively selected for CCR7 and excluded terminally differentiated effector memory CD45RA+ cells. The specimen sequenced was naive CD8+ T cells from PBMCs. These receptors all come from a man aged 18 to 35 in good health. Some clones in this sample may be carry-over from other donors' samples.

The CDR3 region has the DNA TGTGCCAGTAGTCCTCGGTCGCCGTCCTACGAGCAGTACTTC. Protein product: CASSPRSPSYEQYF. The chain joins TRBV19 to TRBJ2-7; D uncertain. Trimming pared 5 bases from V and 1 base from J, leaving 12 bases between. The CDR3 extends over 14 amino acids. Per the germline V gene, CDR1 is LNHDA and CDR2 is SQIVND (reference sequence).

The chain carries TRBV19 and TRBJ2-7; 8 bases map to TRBD1. The CDR3 covers 17 residues. V gave up 4 bases and J gave up 4 bases; unmatched junction bases: 15. The germline V gene has CDR1 LNHDA and CDR2 SQIVND (reference sequence). CDR3 in DNA: TGTGCCAGTAGTACCAACCCAAGGACAGGGTCGAGTTACGAGCAGTACTTC. Translation: CASSTNPRTGSSYEQYF.

V usage is TRBV2 and J usage is TRBJ1-4; D uncertain. The CDR3 contains 11 residues. CDR1 and CDR2 from the germline V gene are SNHLY and FYNNEI. Trimming removed 5 bases from V and 8 bases from J, with 6 bases in between. The CDR3, as DNA: TGTGCCAGCAGTCGGGTAGAAAAACTGTTTTTT. Translation: CASSRVEKLFF.

The rearrangement joins TRBV19 to TRBJ2-1; 10 bases agree with TRBD1. CDR3 length: 15 residues. V lost 6 bases, J lost 8 bases, and 10 bases stayed unmatched. Germline CDR1 LNHDA, CDR2 SQIVND (reference sequence). The CDR3 DNA reads as TGTGCCAGTAGACAAGGACAGGGGGGTATCGATGAGCAGTTCTTC. It yields the protein CASRQGQGGIDEQFF.

The rearrangement uses TRBV11-2 and TRBJ2-5, with D perhaps TRBD1 (5 bases). This CDR3 region has 14 residues. Between the trimmed V and J ends, which lost 5 bases and 2 bases, there was a span of 12 bases. The V gene's germline CDR1 is SGHAT and CDR2 FQNNGV. Here the CDR3 DNA reads TGTGCCAGCAGCCAAGGGGCAGAACAAGAGACCCAGTACTTC. Translation: CASSQGAEQETQYF.

This rearrangement joins TRBV5-1 to TRBJ1-2; possible D gene TRBD1, 5 bases. The CDR3 is made up of 13 amino acids. V shed 2 bases and J shed 4 bases, with 9 bases lying between them. Germline assignment: CDR1 SGHRS and CDR2 YFSETQ. CDR3 sequence reads: CASSLDSFYGYTF. The CDR3 nucleotides are TGCGCCAGCAGCTTAGACAGCTTCTATGGCTACACCTTC. The variable domain in full, with the rest retrieved from reference TRBV5-1 and TRBJ1-2, is KAGVTQTPRYLIKTRGQQVTLSCSPISGHRSVSWYQQTPGQGLQFLFEYFSETQRNKGNFPGRFSGRQFSNSRSEMNVSTLELGDSALYLCASSLDSFYGYTFGSGTRLTVV.

Concerning this clone itself: The junction differs from germline at one of its ends, possibly a read error. The chain has TRBV20-1 and TRBJ1-2; maybe TRBD1 (5 bases). The length of the CDR3 is 11 residues. Looked up from germline, CDR1 is DFQATT and CDR2 is SNEGSKA (reference sequence). In DNA, the CDR3 is TGCAGTGCCAGAGGGGCGGATGGCTACACCTTC. This sequence encodes CSARGADGYTF.

V is TRBV5-5 and J is TRBJ1-5; maybe TRBD1 (5 bases). Trimming removed 0 bases from V and 5 bases from J, with 9 bases in between. From germline, CDR1 is SGHKS and CDR2 YYEKEE (reference sequence). This CDR3 has 14 amino acids. CDR3 coding DNA: TGTGCCAGCAGCTTGGGGGGCCCCGATCAGCCCCAGCATTTT. Its translation is CASSLGGPDQPQHF. The whole variable domain, remainder taken from reference TRBV5-5 and TRBJ1-5, is DAGVTQSPTHLIKTRGQQVTLRCSPISGHKSVSWYQQVLGQGPQFIFQYYEKEERGRGNFPDRFSARQFPNYSSELNVNALLLGDSALYLCASSLGGPDQPQHFGDGTRLSIL.

This clone was recorded a few times. The V call is TRBV6-1, the J call TRBJ1-2; no definite D call. With 1 base removed from V and 4 bases from J, the gap between germline ends came to 13 bases. Germline values: CDR1 MNHNS, CDR2 SASEGT. The CDR3 loop spans 15 amino acids. CDR3: CASSEGLAPAYGYTF. The CDR3 DNA sequence: TGTGCCAGCAGTGAAGGCCTGGCCCCAGCCTATGGCTACACCTTC.

J is TRBJ2-2 and V is TRBV2, with a tentative D call TRBD1 (7 bases). Germline CDR1 reads SNHLY; CDR2 reads FYNNEI. V was shortened by 8 bases and J by 5 bases, with 18 bases between the two germline ends. The CDR3 is made up of 15 amino acids. Written as DNA, the CDR3 is TGTGCCAGCGTGGAGGGCCCAGGGGGTACCGGGGAGCTGTTTTTT. Amino acids: CASVEGPGGTGELFF. Based on the CDR3 plus reference TRBV2 and TRBJ2-2, the full variable domain is EPEVTQTPSHQVTQMGQEVILRCVPISNHLYFYWYRQILGQKVEFLVSFYNNEISEKSEIFDDQFSVERPDGSNFTLKIRSTKLEDSAMYFCASVEGPGGTGELFFGEGSRLTVL.

V usage is TRBV19 and J usage is TRBJ2-3; tentatively, D is TRBD1 (6 bases). The CDR3 extends over 17 amino acids. V was shortened by 3 bases and J by 2 bases, with 18 bases between the two germline ends. Germline lookup yields CDR1 LNHDA and CDR2 SQIVND (reference sequence). CDR3 region: CASSMLRRTGTTDTQYF. CDR3 sequence (DNA): TGTGCCAGTAGTATGCTCCGGCGTACAGGGACCACAGATACGCAGTATTTT.